The 3 T cell receptor beta chains listed next were all sequenced from one sample in a study of T cell responses to AZD1222 COVID-19 vaccine. Data came from immunoSEQ multiplex PCR; TCRdb stores just in-frame clones and leaves some out. The sample has under 70,000 clones; around 84% are singletons. Source: peripheral blood, taken on day 0 of AZD1222 vaccination. The receptors originated from an adult in good health.

The gene calls are TRBV10-2 and TRBJ2-7; TRBD1 might be the D (6 bases). The ends were cut back, 7 bases at V and 0 bases at J, with 13 bases in the middle. The CDR3 extends over 14 amino acids. Germline V gives CDR1 WSHSY, CDR2 SAAADI. DNA for the CDR3: TGCGCCAGCAAAATGGACAGCAGCTCCTACGAGCAGTACTTC. Amino acid sequence: CASKMDSSSYEQYF.

This rearrangement joins TRBV29-1 to TRBJ2-3, with TRBD2 matching 10 bases. Germline CDR1 reads SQVTM; CDR2 reads ANQGSEA. This CDR3 spans 16 amino acids. J gave up 4 bases and V 0 bases, and 7 bases lay outside the gene matches. CDR3 nucleotides: TGCAGCGTTGAAGATCACGCTAGCGGGAGCCCAGATACGCAGTATTTT. It codes for CSVEDHASGSPDTQYF.

This rearrangement joins TRBV18 to TRBJ2-7; 10 bases are shared with TRBD1. After removal of 1 base from V and 4 bases from J, the junction contained 4 bases not matched to a gene. The CDR3 has 15 amino acids. In germline, CDR1 is KGHSH, CDR2 LQKENI. Here the CDR3 reads CASSPLGQGEYEQYF. For the CDR3, the DNA is TGTGCCAGCTCACCACTCGGACAGGGGGAGTACGAGCAGTACTTC.